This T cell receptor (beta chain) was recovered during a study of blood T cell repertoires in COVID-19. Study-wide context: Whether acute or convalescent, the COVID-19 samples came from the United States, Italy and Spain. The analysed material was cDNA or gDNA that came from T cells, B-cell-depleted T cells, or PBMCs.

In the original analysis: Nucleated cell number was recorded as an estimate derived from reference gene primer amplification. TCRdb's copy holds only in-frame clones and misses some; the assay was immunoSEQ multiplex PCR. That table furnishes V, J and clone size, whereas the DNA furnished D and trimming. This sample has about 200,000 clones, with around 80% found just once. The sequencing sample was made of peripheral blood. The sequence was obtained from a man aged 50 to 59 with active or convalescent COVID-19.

CDR3 nucleotide sequence: TGTGCCAGCAGCACCGGGACACTGGCTTACGACTACACCTTC. As protein: CASSTGTLAYDYTF. This sequence joins TRBV7-8 and TRBJ1-2; the D gene is possibly TRBD1 (6 bases). This CDR3 region has 14 residues. Germline-derived CDR1 and CDR2 are SGHVS and FQNEAQ. Trimming left V 5 bases short and J 10 bases short, with 20 bases between.